Sequencing of this T cell receptor beta chain was carried out in a study of cytomegalovirus exposure and HLA in healthy donors. The germline V gene has CDR1 PRHDT and CDR2 FYEKMQ (reference sequence). The CDR3 consists of 18 residues. With 5 bases clipped from V and 0 bases from J, the junction kept 9 bases outside the gene matches. The study ran its PCR with 60 Vbeta and 13 Jbeta primers. Data came from immunoSEQ multiplex PCR; TCRdb stores just in-frame clones and leaves some out. This sample's clone table lists roughly 190,000 clones. The chain combines TRBV13 with TRBJ2-3, with 12 bases aligning to TRBD2. Sequencing used PBMCs. The TCR sequence derives from a man aged 25-40 years in good health and CMV-seronegative. The DNA of the CDR3 is TGTGCCAGCAGCCCCACTCGACTAGCGGGGGCGAGCACAGATACGCAGTATTTT. Translation gives CASSPTRLAGASTDTQYF.